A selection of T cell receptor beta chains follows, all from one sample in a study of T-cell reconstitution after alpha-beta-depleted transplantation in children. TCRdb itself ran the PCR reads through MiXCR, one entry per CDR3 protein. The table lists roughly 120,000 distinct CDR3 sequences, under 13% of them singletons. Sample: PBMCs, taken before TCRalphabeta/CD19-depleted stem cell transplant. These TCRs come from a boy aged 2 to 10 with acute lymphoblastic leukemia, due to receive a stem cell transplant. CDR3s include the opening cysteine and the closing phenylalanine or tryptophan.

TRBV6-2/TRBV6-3,CASSSSGLRNGYTF
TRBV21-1,CASSAGQGNDNEQFF
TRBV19,CASRSERGRRTGELFF
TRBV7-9,CASSLTGTLRYNEQFF
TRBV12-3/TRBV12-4,CASSLRTSGSYEQFF
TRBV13,CASSGRQGSVSNTGELFF
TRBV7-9,CASSLTESYNEQFF
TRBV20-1,CSARPYNRVYWNTEAFF
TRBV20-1,CSARIQGDTTRSPLHF
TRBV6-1,CASSKQGTLNTEAFF
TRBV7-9,CASSPPDLANEQFF
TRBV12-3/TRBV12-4,CACSFQVNPGTAYEEQYF
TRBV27,CASSSGTGGISYEQYF
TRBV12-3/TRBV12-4,CASSQRLDGETHYF
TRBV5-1,CASSFGVNEQFF
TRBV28,CASSLSQGYYGYTF
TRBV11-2,CASRAIGTVESYEQYF
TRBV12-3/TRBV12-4,CASSLEAPWIYGYNEQFF
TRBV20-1,CSAQRSGSYEQYF
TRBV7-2,CASSLVPSGIGDTQYF
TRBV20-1,CSALSYTEAFF
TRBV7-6,CASSGSPTDTEAFF
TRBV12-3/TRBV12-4,CASSRTGFSNYGYTF
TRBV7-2,CASSFSLAGLYF
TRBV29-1,CSVVWATDTQYF
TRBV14,CASSQETGPWYEQYF
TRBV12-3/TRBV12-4,CASSFGLEPQHF
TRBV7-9,CASRGMRTQRHNEQFF
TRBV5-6,CASSLLGGENEQFF
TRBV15,CATSYSLSSYEQYF
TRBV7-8,CASSFRSGSPDTQYF
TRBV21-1,CASSRDLKNIQYF
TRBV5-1,CASSFYGGETQYF
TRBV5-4,CASSIGQGWNTEAFF
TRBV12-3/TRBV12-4,CASSFFAGAETQYF
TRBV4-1,CASSQRQGEDTQYF
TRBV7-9,CASEGQGNTGELFF
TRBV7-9,CASSLGSGTSREQYF
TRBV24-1,CATSEGQGLEVGNEQFF
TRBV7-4,CASSLASRDRLGGRTKSVYNEQFF
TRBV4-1,CASSQGYLSRSTNEKLFF